What follows are 14 T cell receptor beta chains derived from one specimen sequenced in a study of blood T cell repertoires in COVID-19. Data came from immunoSEQ multiplex PCR; TCRdb stores just in-frame clones and leaves some out. The sample lists 110,000 or so clones, approximately 90% seen once, with 19% in the top ten. The specimen was peripheral blood. The receptor set was obtained from a human donor with acute or convalescent COVID-19. The donor label of this sample is uncertain.

The rearrangement links TRBV15 to TRBJ2-3; 11 bases map to TRBD1. The ends lost 3 bases at V and 5 bases at J; junction bases unmatched: 19. CDR3 length: 20 residues. Looked up from germline, CDR1 is LNHNV and CDR2 is YYDKDF (reference sequence). CDR3 nucleotide sequence: TGTGCCACCAGCAGTCTCGGTTTGGACAGGGGGCTGAGGAACAGAGATACGCAGTATTTT. It is translated as CATSSLGLDRGLRNRDTQYF.

The chain is built from TRBV11-2 and TRBJ2-1; 7 bases line up with TRBD2. This CDR3 spans 15 amino acids. Germline trimming cut 2 bases from V and 5 bases from J; bases unmatched to any gene: 6. Germline V gene lookup returns CDR1 SGHAT and CDR2 FQNNGV. The CDR3 DNA reads as TGTGCCAGCAGCTTACCCGGACTAGTTGACAATGAGCAGTTCTTC. Amino acid sequence: CASSLPGLVDNEQFF. The full variable domain, its missing parts supplied by reference TRBV11-2 and TRBJ2-1, is EAGVAQSPRYKIIEKRQSVAFWCNPISGHATLYWYQQILGQGPKLLIQFQNNGVVDDSQLPKDRFSAERLKGVDSTLKIQPAKLEDSAVYLCASSLPGLVDNEQFFGPGTRLTVL.

This clone was observed a single time. The CDR3 loop reads CASRGRRFEKLFF. CDR3 bases: TGTGCCAGCCGGGGGAGGAGATTTGAAAAACTGTTTTTT. This rearrangement joins TRBV3-1 (or the pseudogene TRBV3-2) to TRBJ1-4, with D possibly TRBD1 on 5 matching bases. The V and J ends lost 8 bases and 7 bases respectively, with 14 bases between them. CDR1 and CDR2 (germline): LGHDT, YNNKEL (reference sequence). The CDR3 runs 13 residues.

The V gene is TRBV5-1, the J gene TRBJ1-1; D not resolved. Trimming took 0 bases from V and 8 from J, leaving 14 bases between them. CDR3 length: 14 amino acids. Germline CDR1 SGHRS, CDR2 YFSETQ. CDR3 bases: TGCGCCAGCAGCTTGGAATTGGCCAGCGTCGAAGCTTTCTTT. Translated: CASSLELASVEAFF.

The chain employs TRBV7-3 and TRBJ2-5, with 8 bases aligning to TRBD2. Germline trimming cut 5 bases from V and 4 bases from J; bases unmatched to any gene: 6. This CDR3 is 14 amino acids long. In germline, CDR1 is SGHTA, CDR2 FQGTGA. CDR3: CASSPGLASETQYF. The CDR3, as DNA: TGTGCCAGCAGCCCCGGACTAGCTTCAGAGACCCAGTACTTC.

This clone was seen a single time. CDR3 sequence (DNA): TGTGCCAGCAGTGAACTATCATCTAATTCACCCCTCCACTTT. Protein sequence: CASSELSSNSPLHF. The chain employs TRBV6-1 and TRBJ1-6, with no clear D. Trimming cost V 2 bases and J 6 bases, with 8 bases left between them. CDR3 size: 14 residues. The V gene's germline CDR1 is MNHNS and CDR2 SASEGT.

The rearrangement uses TRBV7-9 and TRBJ2-5, with 9 nucleotides matching TRBD2. CDR1 is SEHNR and CDR2 is FQNEAQ in the germline V gene (reference sequence). V lost 5 bases and J lost 4; bases outside the gene matches: 2. The CDR3 loop spans 13 amino acids. The CDR3 region has the DNA TGTGCCAGCAGCGAGACTAGCGGAGAGACCCAGTACTTC. Translated, it gives CASSETSGETQYF.

The chain links TRBV27 to TRBJ2-3, with a possible D match to TRBD2 (6 bases). Germline CDR1 and CDR2: MNHEY and SMNVEV (reference sequence). The V and J ends lost 6 bases and 2 bases respectively, with 15 bases between them. The CDR3 is made up of 15 amino acids. CDR3 protein: CASSRRGGDTDTQYF. The CDR3 DNA follows: TGTGCCAGCAGCCGAAGGGGCGGGGACACAGATACGCAGTATTTT.

The chain employs TRBV6-5 and TRBJ2-7, with D perhaps TRBD2 (8 bases). The CDR3 totals 15 residues. Germline loops: CDR1 MNHEY, CDR2 SVGAGI. V dropped 4 bases and J dropped 4 bases, with 17 bases sitting between them. The CDR3 region has the DNA TGTGCCAGCAGTTCGTTAAGCGGGGGACAGTACGAGCAGTACTTC. As protein: CASSSLSGGQYEQYF.

V is TRBV7-8 and J is TRBJ2-1, with a weak D call TRBD2 (6 bases). Germline assignment: CDR1 SGHVS and CDR2 FQNEAQ. The CDR3 is 16 residues long. The germline V and J ends were trimmed by 5 bases and 0 bases, with 14 bases remaining between them. The CDR3, as DNA: TGTGCCAGCAGCCCACGTGGACTAAGCTCCTACAATGAGCAGTTCTTC. Encoded protein: CASSPRGLSSYNEQFF.

This rearrangement joins TRBV7-2 to TRBJ1-1, with D perhaps matching TRBD1 (5 bases). The CDR3 is 13 residues long. Germline CDR1 SGHTA, CDR2 FQGNSA. The V gene lost 2 bases and the J gene lost 3 bases, with 7 bases spanning the gap. For the CDR3, the DNA is TGTGCCAGCAGCTTAACAGGTTACACTGAAGCTTTCTTT. Amino acid sequence: CASSLTGYTEAFF.

Points on this clone: In the same sample, other DNA sequences code for this CDR3. The DNA for the CDR3 is TGCGCCAGCAGCCAAGGGCAGGGGGCGCGCACTGAAGCTTTCTTT. This translates into CASSQGQGARTEAFF. The chain uses TRBV4-1 and TRBJ1-1, with 8 bases that match TRBD1. Germline CDR1 MGHRA, CDR2 YSYEKL. The CDR3 is made up of 15 amino acids. V lost 1 base, J lost 4 bases, and 5 bases stayed unmatched.

The chain joins TRBV6-2 or TRBV6-3 to TRBJ2-1; TRBD2 is a possible D gene (5 bases). CDR3 length equals 12 residues. CDR1 is MNHEY and CDR2 is SVGEGT in the germline V gene. The V gene lost 2 bases and the J gene lost 6 bases, with 5 bases spanning the gap. The CDR3, as DNA: TGTGCCAGCAGTTACGGACTCAATGAGCAGTTCTTC. As protein: CASSYGLNEQFF.

This chain uses TRBV28 with TRBJ1-2, with D perhaps matching TRBD1 (5 bases). V lost 8 bases and J 4 bases, leaving 14 bases between the germline ends. Germline CDR1 MDHEN, CDR2 SYDVKM. The CDR3 extends over 13 amino acids. The CDR3 DNA reads as TGTGCCAGCTACCACCAGGGAGGCTATGGCTACACCTTC. This gives the protein CASYHQGGYGYTF.